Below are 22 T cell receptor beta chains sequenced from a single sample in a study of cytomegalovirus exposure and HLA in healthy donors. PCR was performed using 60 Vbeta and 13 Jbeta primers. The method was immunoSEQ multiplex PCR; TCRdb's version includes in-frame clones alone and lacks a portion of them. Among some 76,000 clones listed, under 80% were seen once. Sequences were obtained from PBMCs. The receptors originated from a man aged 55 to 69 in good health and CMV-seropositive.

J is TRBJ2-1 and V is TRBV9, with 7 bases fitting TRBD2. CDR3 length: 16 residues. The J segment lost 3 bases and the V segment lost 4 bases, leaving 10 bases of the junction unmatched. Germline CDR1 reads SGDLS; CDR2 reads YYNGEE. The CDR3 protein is CASSPLGAGHYNEQFF. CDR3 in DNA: TGTGCCAGCAGCCCCCTGGGAGCGGGGCACTACAATGAGCAGTTCTTC.

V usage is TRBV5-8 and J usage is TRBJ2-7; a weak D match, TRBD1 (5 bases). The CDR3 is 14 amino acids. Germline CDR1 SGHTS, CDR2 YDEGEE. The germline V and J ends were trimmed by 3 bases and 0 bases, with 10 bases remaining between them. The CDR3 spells CASSSTVLSYEQYF. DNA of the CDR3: TGTGCCAGCAGCTCGACAGTACTCTCCTACGAGCAGTACTTC.

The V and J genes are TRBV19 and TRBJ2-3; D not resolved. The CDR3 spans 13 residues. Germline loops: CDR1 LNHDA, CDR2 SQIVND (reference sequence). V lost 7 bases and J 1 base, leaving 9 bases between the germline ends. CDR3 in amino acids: CASTQSGTDTQYF. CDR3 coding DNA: TGTGCCAGTACTCAAAGCGGCACAGATACGCAGTATTTT.

The CDR3: CASSPNAQGKGPLHF. The CDR3, as DNA: TGTGCCAGCAGTCCGAACGCCCAGGGGAAAGGGCCCCTCCACTTT. J is TRBJ1-6 and V is TRBV7-2; possibly TRBD1 for D (6 bases). The V end lost 6 bases, the J end lost 13 bases, and 22 bases lay between the germline ends. This CDR3 is 15 amino acids long. Germline-derived CDR1 and CDR2 are SGHTA and FQGNSA.

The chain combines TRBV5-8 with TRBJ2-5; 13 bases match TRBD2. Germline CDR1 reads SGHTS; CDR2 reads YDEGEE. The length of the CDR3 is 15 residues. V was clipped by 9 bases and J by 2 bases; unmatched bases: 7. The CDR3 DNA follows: TGTGCCACAGCCACTAGCGGGGGGGTACAAGAGACCCAGTACTTC. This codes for CATATSGGVQETQYF. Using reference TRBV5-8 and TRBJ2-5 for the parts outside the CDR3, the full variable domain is EAGVTQSPTHLIKTRGQQATLRCSPISGHTSVYWYQQALGLGLQFLLWYDEGEERNRGNFPPRFSGRQFPNYSSELNVNALELEDSALYLCATATSGGVQETQYFGPGTRLLVL.

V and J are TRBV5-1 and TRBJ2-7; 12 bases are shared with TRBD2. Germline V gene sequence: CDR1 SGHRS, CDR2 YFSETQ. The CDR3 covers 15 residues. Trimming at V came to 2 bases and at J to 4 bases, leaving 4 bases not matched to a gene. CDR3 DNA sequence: TGCGCCAGCAGCTTACCCGGGACTAGCGGGTACGAGCAGTACTTC. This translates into CASSLPGTSGYEQYF.

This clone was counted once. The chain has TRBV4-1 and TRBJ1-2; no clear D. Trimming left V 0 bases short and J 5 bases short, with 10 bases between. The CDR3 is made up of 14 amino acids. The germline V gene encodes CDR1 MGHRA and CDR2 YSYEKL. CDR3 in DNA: TGCGCCAGCAGCCAAGAACGGGAGTCGTATGGCTACACCTTC. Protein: CASSQERESYGYTF.

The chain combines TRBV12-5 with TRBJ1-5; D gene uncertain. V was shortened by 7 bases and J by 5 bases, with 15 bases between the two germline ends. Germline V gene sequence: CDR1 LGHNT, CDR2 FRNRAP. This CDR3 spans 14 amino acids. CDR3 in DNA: TGTGCTAGTGTTCCGGAGGGCCTGTATCAGCCCCAGCATTTT. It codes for CASVPEGLYQPQHF.

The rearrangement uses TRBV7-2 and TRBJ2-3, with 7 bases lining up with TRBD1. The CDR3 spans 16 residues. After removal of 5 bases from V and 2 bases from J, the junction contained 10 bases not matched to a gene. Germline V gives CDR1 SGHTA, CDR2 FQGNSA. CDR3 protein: CASSRKSGTATDTQYF. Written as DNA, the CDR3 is TGTGCCAGCAGCCGAAAATCCGGGACAGCCACAGATACGCAGTATTTT.

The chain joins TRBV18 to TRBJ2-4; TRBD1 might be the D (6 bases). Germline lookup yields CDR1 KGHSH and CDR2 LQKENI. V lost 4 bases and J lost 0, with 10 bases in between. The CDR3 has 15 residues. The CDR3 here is CASSRQELAKNIQYF. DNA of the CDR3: TGTGCCAGCTCACGACAGGAGTTAGCCAAAAACATTCAGTACTTC.

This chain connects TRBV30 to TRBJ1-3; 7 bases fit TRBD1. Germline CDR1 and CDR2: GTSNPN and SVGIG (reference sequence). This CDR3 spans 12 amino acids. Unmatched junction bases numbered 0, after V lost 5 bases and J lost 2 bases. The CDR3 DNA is TGTGCCTGGGGGACAGCTGGAAACACCATATATTTT. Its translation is CAWGTAGNTIYF.

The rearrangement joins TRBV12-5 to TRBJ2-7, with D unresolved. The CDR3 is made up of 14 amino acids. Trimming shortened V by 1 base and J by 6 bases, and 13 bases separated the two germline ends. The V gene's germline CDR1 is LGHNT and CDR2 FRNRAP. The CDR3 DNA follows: TGTGCTAGTGGTTTGGCCGTCCTCCCCGGCGAGCAGTACTTC. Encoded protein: CASGLAVLPGEQYF.

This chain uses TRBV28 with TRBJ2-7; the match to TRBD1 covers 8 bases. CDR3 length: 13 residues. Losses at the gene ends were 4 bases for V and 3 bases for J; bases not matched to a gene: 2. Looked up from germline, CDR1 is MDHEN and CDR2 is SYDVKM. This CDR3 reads CASSSGQVYEQYF. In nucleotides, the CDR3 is TGTGCCAGCAGTTCGGGACAGGTCTACGAGCAGTACTTC.

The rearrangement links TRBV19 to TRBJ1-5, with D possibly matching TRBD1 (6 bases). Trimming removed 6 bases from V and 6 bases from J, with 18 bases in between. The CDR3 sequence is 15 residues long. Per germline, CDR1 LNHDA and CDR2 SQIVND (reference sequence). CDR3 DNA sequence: TGTGCCAGTAGACCTCGGGCAGGGGCTAGTCAGCCCCAGCATTTT. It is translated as CASRPRAGASQPQHF.

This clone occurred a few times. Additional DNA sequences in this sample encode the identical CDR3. The CDR3: CASSERLEADTQYF. The CDR3 coding sequence is TGCGCCAGCAGTGAGAGGCTAGAGGCAGATACGCAGTATTTT. V gene TRBV10-1 combines with J gene TRBJ2-3; unclear D gene. The CDR3 is made up of 14 amino acids. Germline CDR1 WNHNN, CDR2 SYGVQD (reference sequence). The V end lost 2 bases, the J end lost 4 bases, and 10 bases lay between the germline ends.

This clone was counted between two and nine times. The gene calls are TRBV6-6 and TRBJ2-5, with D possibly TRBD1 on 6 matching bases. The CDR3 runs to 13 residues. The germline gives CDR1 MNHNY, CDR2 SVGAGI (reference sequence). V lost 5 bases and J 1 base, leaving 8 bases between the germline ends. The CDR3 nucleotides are TGTGCCAGCAGTCGACAGGTCCAAGAGACCCAGTACTTC. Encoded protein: CASSRQVQETQYF.

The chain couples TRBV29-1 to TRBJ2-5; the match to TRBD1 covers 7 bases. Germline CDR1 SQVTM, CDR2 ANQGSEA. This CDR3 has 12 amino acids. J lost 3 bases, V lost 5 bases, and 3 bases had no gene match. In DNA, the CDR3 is TGCAGCGTTTCCCAGGGGGAAGAGACCCAGTACTTC. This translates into CSVSQGEETQYF.

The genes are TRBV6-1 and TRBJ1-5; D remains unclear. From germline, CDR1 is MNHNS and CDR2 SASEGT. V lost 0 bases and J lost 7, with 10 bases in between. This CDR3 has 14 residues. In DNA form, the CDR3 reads TGTGCCAGCAGTGAAGCTTCGGGGAACCAGCCCCAGCATTTT. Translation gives CASSEASGNQPQHF.

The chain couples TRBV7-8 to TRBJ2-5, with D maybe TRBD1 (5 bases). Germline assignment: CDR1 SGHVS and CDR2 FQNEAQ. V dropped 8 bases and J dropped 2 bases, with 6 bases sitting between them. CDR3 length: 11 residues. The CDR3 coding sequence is TGTGCCAGCGGACAACAAGAGACCCAGTACTTC. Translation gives CASGQQETQYF. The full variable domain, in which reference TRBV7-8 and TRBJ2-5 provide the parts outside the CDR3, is GAGVSQSPRYKVAKRGQDVALRCDPISGHVSLFWYQQALGQGPEFLTYFQNEAQLDKSGLPSDRFFAERPEGSVSTLKIQRTQQEDSAVYLCASGQQETQYFGPGTRLLVL.

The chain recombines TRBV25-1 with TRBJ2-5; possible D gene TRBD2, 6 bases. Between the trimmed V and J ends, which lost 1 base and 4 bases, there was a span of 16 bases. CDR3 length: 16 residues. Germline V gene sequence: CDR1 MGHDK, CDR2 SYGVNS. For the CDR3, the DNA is TGTGCCAGCAGTGAATGGGGGAGGCTGGGTTCAGAGACCCAGTACTTC. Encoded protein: CASSEWGRLGSETQYF.

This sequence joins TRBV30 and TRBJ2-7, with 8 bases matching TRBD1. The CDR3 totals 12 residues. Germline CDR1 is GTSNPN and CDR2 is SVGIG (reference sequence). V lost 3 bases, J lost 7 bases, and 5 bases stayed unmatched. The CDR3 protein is CAWRRTGFEQYF. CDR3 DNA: TGTGCCTGGAGGAGGACAGGGTTTGAGCAGTACTTC.

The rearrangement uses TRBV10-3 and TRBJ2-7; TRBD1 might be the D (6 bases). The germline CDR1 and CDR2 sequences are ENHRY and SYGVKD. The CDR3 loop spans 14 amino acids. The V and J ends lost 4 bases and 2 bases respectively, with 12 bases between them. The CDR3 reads CAISGGHGTYEQYF. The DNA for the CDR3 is TGTGCCATCAGTGGGGGACATGGGACCTACGAGCAGTACTTC.